Given below is one T cell receptor (beta chain) in context. The specificity of this receptor is unknown. Per-nucleotide qualities are absent, and no much larger clonotype sits a single base away. The sample is drawn from a study of T cells in Graves' hyperthyroidism and ophthalmopathy (dated by TCRdb to 2018 to 2020). Background on the whole study: Peripheral blood was collected at initial diagnosis, before any treatment. To identify distinguishing TCR V-J signatures, a discovery cohort of around 98 patients was used, comprising 43 with Graves' ophthalmopathy and under 60 with stable Graves' hyperthyroidism. Prospective prediction of ophthalmopathy was tested in an independent validation cohort consisting of 18 to 20 hyperthyroidism patients and around 16 patients who later progressed to ophthalmopathy. For training and testing, the roughly 100 patients in the discovery cohort were randomly divided in a 7:3 ratio. Thyroid tissue and blood T-cell repertoires from roughly 6 Graves' hyperthyroidism patients were also compared in the study. Once sampling was done, hyperthyroidism patients were given methimazole at a starting dose of 30 mg daily, whereas ophthalmopathy patients were given high-dose intravenous methylprednisolone. According to the paper, TCR Vbeta CDR3 sequencing was carried out on 120 to 150 peripheral blood samples, which came from 40 to 45 ophthalmopathy, under 85 hyperthyroidism and approximately 17 progressor patients. Summary of the overall study and its limitations: No statistical method was used to fix the sample size in advance, and group allocation was not hidden from the investigators. Blood samples also contained most of the expanded thyroid clonotypes (frequency above 0.001), which suggests that blood repertoires may reflect thyroid immune responses. Ophthalmopathy was separated from stable hyperthyroidism by a 13 V-J signature model, with roughly 88% sensitivity and approximately 84% specificity obtained in cross-validation and 80%/75% obtained in testing. During validation, the model predicted progression to ophthalmopathy a median of about 6.3 months ahead of onset, with almost 71% sensitivity and more than 72% specificity.

The germline V gene gives CDR1 as KGHSH and CDR2 as LQKENI. Inclusive of the bounding cysteine and phenylalanine, the CDR3 is 14 residues long. Only the CDR3 DNA stays, 42 bases, in frame from base 1. V lost 3 bases and J lost 2 bases; the stretch between them is 9 bases long. The hyperthyroidism patients were between 18 and 65 years old and newly diagnosed, with a disease duration of less than 2 months. Exclusion was applied to patients with uncontrolled infections, other autoimmune diseases, pregnancy or lactation. Diagnoses relied on clinical symptoms, serum thyroxine and TRAb, thyroid ultrasound and orbital computed tomography. For progressor patients, blood was drawn at the first diagnosis of hyperthyroidism, before any ophthalmopathy symptoms had appeared. PBMCs were isolated from 10 ml of fresh peripheral blood by Ficoll-Paque density gradient centrifugation. Progressor patients were defined as those initially diagnosed with Graves' hyperthyroidism in whom ophthalmopathy developed during follow-up. Total RNA was extracted using Trizol reagent, and RNA quality was assessed on an Agilent 2100 Bioanalyzer.

TCR beta CDR3 regions were amplified from RNA transcripts. The TCR CDR3 was subjected to a first round of RT-PCR using the HTBI primer set and the Qiagen OneStep RT-PCR kit. The libraries were constructed in a second round of multiplex PCR and then size-selected and purified. The libraries were sequenced on an Illumina HiSeq2000 using paired-end 100 bp reads. The original methods were these. SOAPnuke was used to process the raw data, with reads discarded if the reads contained adapters or uncalled bases, had a mean Phred below 15, or lacked an exact constant-primer or identifier match. High-quality paired reads were merged with COPE v1.2.5, and unique nucleotide sequences were defined as clonotypes. MiTCR v1.1 was used to align clonotypes to the IMGT TRBV, TRBD and TRBJ reference segments. The analysis was restricted to V-J combinations with a frequency above 0.0001, which together covered 99% to 99.2% of the repertoires. A TCS score was defined as the ratio of F50 (clonal expansion) to E x V (chaos), with BLOSUM62-based TCRdist applied between CDR3 peptides within each V-J. Welch's t-statistics and random forest reduced roughly 530 V-J features to 10 to 15, which were used in a naive Bayes classifier (R e1071). TCRdb trimmed public reads at Q25 via fastp, called clones via MiXCR and kept in-frame beta chains. Under each unique CDR3 protein, matching rows form one entry showing the most common genes and DNA. Here the V and J calls rest on TCRdb's processing, not on the authors' analysis. The sample records fewer than 650,000 distinct CDR3 sequences, over 11% of which are singletons. 4.5% to 6% of the sample comes from the top ten.

Material for sequencing was blood. The source is a woman aged 25-40 years with Graves' hyperthyroidism that later progressed to Graves' ophthalmopathy. The V and J genes are TRBV18 and TRBJ2-3; perhaps TRBD1 is the D gene, with 6 bases matching. The DNA sequence is TGTGCCAGCTCACCCGGACAGTACACAGATACGCAGTATTTT. Its amino acids are CASSPGQYTDTQYF.